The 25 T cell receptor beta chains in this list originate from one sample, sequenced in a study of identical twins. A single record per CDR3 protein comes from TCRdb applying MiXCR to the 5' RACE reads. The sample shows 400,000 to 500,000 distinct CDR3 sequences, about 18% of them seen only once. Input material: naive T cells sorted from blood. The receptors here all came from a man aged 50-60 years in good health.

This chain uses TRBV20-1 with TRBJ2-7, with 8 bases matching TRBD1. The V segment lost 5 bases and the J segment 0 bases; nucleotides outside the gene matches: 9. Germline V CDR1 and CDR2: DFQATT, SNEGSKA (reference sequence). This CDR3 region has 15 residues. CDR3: CSARDRFESSYEQYF. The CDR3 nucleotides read TGCAGTGCTCGGGACAGGTTCGAGAGCTCCTACGAGCAGTACTTC.

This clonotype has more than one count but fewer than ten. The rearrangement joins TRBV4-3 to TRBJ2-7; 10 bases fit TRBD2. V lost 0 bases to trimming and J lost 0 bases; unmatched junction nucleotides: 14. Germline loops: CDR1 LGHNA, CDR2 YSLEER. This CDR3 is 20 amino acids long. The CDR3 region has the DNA TGCGCCAGCAGCCAAGATCCCTCGCTAGCGGGGGACCCAACCTCCTACGAGCAGTACTTC. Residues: CASSQDPSLAGDPTSYEQYF.

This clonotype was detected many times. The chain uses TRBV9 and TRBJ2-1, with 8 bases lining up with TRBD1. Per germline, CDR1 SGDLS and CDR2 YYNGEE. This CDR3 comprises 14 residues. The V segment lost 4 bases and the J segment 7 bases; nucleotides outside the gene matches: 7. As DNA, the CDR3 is TGTGCCAGCAGCCCAGGACAGGGTTGGAATGAGCAGTTCTTC. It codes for CASSPGQGWNEQFF.

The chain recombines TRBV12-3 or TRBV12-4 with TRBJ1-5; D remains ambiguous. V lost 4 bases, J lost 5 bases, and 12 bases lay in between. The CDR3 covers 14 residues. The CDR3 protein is CASSWRQVDQPQHF. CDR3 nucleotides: TGTGCCAGCAGTTGGAGGCAGGTTGATCAGCCCCAGCATTTT.

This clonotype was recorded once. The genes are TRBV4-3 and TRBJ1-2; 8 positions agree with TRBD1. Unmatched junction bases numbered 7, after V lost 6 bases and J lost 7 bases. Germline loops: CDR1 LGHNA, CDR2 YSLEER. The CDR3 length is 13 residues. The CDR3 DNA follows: TGCGCCAGCAGAAACTCAGGGGGCAGTGGCTACACCTTC. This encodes CASRNSGGSGYTF.

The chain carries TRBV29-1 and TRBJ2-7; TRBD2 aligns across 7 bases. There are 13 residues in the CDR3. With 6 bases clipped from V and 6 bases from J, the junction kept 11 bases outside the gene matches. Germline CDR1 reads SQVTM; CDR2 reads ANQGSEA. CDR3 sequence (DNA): TGCAGCGTCTCGGGAGGTCTTAACGTCGAGCAGTACTTC. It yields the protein CSVSGGLNVEQYF.

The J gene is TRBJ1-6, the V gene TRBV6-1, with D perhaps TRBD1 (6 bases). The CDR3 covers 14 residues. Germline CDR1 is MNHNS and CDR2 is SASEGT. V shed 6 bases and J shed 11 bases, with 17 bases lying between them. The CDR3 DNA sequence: TGTGCCAGCAGCATTACAGGGATTGGGACACCCCTCCACTTT. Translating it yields CASSITGIGTPLHF.

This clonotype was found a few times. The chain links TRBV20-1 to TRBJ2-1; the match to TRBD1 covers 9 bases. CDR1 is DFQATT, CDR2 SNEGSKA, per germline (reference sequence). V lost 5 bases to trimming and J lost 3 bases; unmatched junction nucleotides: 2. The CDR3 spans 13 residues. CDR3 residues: CSAGTGFYNEQFF. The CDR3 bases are TGCAGTGCTGGGACAGGGTTCTACAATGAGCAGTTCTTC.

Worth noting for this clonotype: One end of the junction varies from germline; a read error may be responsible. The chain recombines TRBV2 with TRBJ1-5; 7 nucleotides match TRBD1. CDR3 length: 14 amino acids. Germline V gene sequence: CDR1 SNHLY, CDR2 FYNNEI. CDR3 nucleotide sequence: TGTGCCAGCAGTGAACTGACAGGGCGTCAGCCCAAGCATTTT. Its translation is CASSELTGRQPKHF.

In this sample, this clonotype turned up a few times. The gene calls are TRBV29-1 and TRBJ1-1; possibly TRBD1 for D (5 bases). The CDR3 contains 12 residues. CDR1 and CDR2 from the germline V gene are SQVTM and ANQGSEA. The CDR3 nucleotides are TGCAGATACTCCCGCAGGGACACTGAAGCTTTCTTT. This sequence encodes CRYSRRDTEAFF.

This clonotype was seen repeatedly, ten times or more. CDR3 in DNA: TGTGCCAGCAGTTACCTCGGAACAACCTACAATGAGCAGTTCTTC. It specifies CASSYLGTTYNEQFF. The chain joins TRBV6-2 or TRBV6-3 to TRBJ2-1; D unresolved. The CDR3 is 15 amino acids. V was shortened by 2 bases and J by 2 bases, with 10 bases between the two germline ends. The germline V gene has CDR1 MNHEY and CDR2 SVGEGT.

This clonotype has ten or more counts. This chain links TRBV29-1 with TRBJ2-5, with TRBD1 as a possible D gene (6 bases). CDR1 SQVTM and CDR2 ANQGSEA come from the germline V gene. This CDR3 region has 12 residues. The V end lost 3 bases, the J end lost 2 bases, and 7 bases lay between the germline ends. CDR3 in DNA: TGCAGCGTTGAGAGGGGGCAAGAGACCCAGTACTTC. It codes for CSVERGQETQYF. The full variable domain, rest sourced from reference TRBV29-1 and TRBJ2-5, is SAVISQKPSRDICQRGTSLTIQCQVDSQVTMMFWYRQQPGQSLTLIATANQGSEATYESGFVIDKFPISRPNLTFSTLTVSNMSPEDSSIYLCSVERGQETQYFGPGTRLLVL.

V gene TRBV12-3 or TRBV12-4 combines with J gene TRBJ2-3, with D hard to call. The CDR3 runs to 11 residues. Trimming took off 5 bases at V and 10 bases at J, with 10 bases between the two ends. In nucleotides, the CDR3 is TGTGCCAGCAGTGTCGGCCTGGCGCAGTATTTT. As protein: CASSVGLAQYF.

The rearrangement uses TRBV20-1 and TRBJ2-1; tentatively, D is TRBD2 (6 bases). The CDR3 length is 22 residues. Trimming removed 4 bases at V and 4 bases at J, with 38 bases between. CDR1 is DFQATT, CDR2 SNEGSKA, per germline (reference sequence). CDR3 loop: CSAIGRMSLEMEGTLIYNEQFF. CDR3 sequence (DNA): TGCAGTGCTATTGGCCGGATGTCGCTAGAGATGGAGGGGACTCTTATTTACAATGAGCAGTTCTTC.

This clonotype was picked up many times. The CDR3: CASSPSGPHEQYF. CDR3 DNA sequence: TGTGCCAGCTCACCTTCAGGGCCCCACGAGCAGTACTTC. The chain uses TRBV18 and TRBJ2-7; perhaps TRBD1 as D (5 bases). Germline V CDR1 and CDR2: KGHSH, LQKENI. Trimming removed 3 bases at V and 5 bases at J, with 11 bases between. The CDR3 is 13 residues long.

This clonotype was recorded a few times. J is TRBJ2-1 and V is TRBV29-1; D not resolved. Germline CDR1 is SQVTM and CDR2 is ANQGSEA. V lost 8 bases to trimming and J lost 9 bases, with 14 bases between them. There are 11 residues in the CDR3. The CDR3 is CSTDPYGEQFF. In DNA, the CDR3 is TGCAGCACAGACCCCTACGGTGAGCAGTTCTTC.

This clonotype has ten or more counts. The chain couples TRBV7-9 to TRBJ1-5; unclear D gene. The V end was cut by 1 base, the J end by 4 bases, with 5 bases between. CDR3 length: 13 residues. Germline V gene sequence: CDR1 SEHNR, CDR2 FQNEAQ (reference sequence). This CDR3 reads CASSLGENQPQHF. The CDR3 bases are TGTGCCAGCAGCTTAGGAGAAAATCAGCCCCAGCATTTT.

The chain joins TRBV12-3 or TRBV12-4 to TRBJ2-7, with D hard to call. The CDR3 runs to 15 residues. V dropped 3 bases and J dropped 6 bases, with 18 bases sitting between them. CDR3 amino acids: CASSFLERLRAEQYF. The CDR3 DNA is TGTGCCAGCAGTTTCCTAGAGAGACTCCGCGCCGAGCAGTACTTC.

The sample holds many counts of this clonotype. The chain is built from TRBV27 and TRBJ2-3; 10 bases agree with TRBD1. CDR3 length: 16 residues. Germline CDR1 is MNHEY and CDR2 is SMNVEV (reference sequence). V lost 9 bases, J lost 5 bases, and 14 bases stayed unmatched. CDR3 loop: CARNNYRDRGLDTQYF. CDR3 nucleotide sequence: TGTGCCAGAAACAACTACCGGGACAGGGGCTTAGATACGCAGTATTTT.

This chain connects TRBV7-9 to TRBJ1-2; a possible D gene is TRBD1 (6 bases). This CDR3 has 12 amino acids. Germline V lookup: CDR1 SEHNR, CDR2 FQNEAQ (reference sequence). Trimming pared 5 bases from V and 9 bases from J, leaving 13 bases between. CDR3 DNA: TGTGCCAGCAGCCTTGAAGGGGGGAGCTACACCTTC. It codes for CASSLEGGSYTF.

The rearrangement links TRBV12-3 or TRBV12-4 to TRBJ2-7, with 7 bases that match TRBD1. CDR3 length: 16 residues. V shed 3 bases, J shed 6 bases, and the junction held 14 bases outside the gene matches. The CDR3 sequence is CASSFTRQGHAGEQYF. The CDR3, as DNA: TGTGCCAGCAGTTTTACGAGACAGGGTCACGCGGGCGAGCAGTACTTC.

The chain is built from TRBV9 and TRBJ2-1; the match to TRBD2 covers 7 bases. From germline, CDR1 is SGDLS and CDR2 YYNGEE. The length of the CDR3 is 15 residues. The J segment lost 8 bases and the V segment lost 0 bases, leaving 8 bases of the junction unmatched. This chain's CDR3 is CASSVAAGLGDEQFF. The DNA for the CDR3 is TGTGCCAGCAGCGTAGCAGCGGGATTAGGGGATGAGCAGTTCTTC.

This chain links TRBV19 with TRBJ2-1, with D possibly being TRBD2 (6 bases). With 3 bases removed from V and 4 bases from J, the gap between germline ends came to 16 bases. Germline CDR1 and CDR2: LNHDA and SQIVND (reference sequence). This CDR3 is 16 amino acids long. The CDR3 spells CASSIEGAGIYNEQFF. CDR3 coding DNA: TGTGCCAGTAGTATCGAGGGAGCGGGTATTTACAATGAGCAGTTCTTC.

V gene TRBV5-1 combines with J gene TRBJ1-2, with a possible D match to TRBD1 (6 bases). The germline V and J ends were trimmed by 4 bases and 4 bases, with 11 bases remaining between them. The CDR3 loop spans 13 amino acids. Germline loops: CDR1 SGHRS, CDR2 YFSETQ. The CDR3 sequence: CASSRKDSYGYTF. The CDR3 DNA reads TGCGCCAGCAGCAGAAAGGACAGCTATGGCTACACCTTC.

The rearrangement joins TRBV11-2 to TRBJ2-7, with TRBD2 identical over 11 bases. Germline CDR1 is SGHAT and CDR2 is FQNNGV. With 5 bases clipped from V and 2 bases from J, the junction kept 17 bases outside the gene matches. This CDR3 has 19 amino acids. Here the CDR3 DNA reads TGTGCCAGCAGCGGTGGGTTCGCTGGCCTAGCGGGGGGCCCCTACGAGCAGTACTTC. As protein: CASSGGFAGLAGGPYEQYF.